This T cell receptor (beta chain) was found in a study of shared clonotypes between healthy human individuals. CDR1 and CDR2 (germline): MNHEY, SMNVEV (reference sequence). The CDR3 contains 16 residues. V lost 6 bases and J lost 3; bases outside the gene matches: 10. The sequenced material, unsorted PBMC DNA, was run on ten immunoSEQ deep assay plates. The method was immunoSEQ multiplex PCR; TCRdb's version includes in-frame clones alone and lacks a portion of them. The top ten clones hold approximately 13% of a sample with under 600,000 clones, about 79% of them seen once. The chain has TRBV27 and TRBJ2-7; 11 bases map to TRBD2. Sample: PBMCs. The sequence derives from a woman aged 40 to 55 in good health. Some clones in this sample may be carry-over from other donors' samples. The CDR3 sequence is CASSPKLAGVRYEQYF. For the CDR3, the DNA is TGTGCCAGCAGCCCAAAACTAGCGGGAGTTCGCTACGAGCAGTACTTC.